This T cell receptor beta chain originates from a study of blood T cells in healthy people across ages (dated by TCRdb to between 2014 and 2016). In terms of the full investigation: Template switching captured roughly one uniquely barcoded TCR beta cDNA molecule per two T cells in model experiments. Donors were grouped into four age groups: young (average approximately 15 years), middle-aged (under 40), aged (around 66) and long-lived (around 82). To avoid experimental bias, donors of different ages were spread randomly across the sequencing lanes. For two donors (one aged 18 to 29 and one aged 80 or older), the study analyzed two additional independent replicas of 1 million unique cDNA reads from the same blood draw. Using deep sequencing normalized with unique cDNA molecular identifiers, the study measured how TCR beta repertoire diversity changes with age. Paper-wide results and their limitations: Estimates of total diversity based on one million sequenced T cells were considered lower bounds and underestimates. As age increased, observed TCR beta diversity per million T cells dropped in a roughly linear way, and a significant reduction was already evident by age roughly 36. Because donor CMV infection status was unknown, age-related changes in expanded clonotypes were potentially confounded. Conclusive comparison of naive and antigen-experienced compartments was prevented by the profiling of bulk unsorted PBMCs. Observed TCR beta diversity correlated strongly with the percentage of naive T cells measured by flow cytometry. Compared with the aged group, more naive CD4+ T cells, fewer expanded clones and increased TCR diversity were shown by the long-lived group, suggesting age selection.

The library was made by 5' RACE. Instrument on record: Illumina HiSeq 2500. A second PCR of 7 to 11 cycles was performed with a sample-barcoded 5' primer and a J-beta primer mix. A template-switch 5' adaptor carrying 12 random nucleotides introduced a unique molecular identifier onto each TCR beta cDNA molecule. At least 2.5 million CDR3-containing paired-end reads were obtained from each sample. First-strand cDNA synthesis was performed from all RNA using the Mint cDNA synthesis kit, with priming by a TRBC-specific oligonucleotide. All cDNA was treated with uracil-DNA glycosylase and then went through a first 18-cycle PCR with the universal primers M1SS and BC2_uni_R. The source study handled its data this way. For normalization, 1 million high-quality reads were randomly selected from each sample, with every read carrying a distinct molecular identifier. Instead of being binned into consensus sequences, reads that shared molecular identifiers were thrown out. MiTCR, with a Q25 quality threshold and the strictest error-elimination algorithm, was used for CDR3 identification, clonotype clustering and error correction. A nonparametric unseen species model using Euler transformation provided a lower-bound estimate of total TCR beta diversity. TCRdb reran the public reads through fastp at Q25 and MiXCR, keeping productive beta chains. Entries that share a CDR3 protein sequence are merged under the most common genes and DNA. None of the V and J calls come from the authors' own analysis; TCRdb made them. Present in this sample are around 800,000 distinct CDR3 sequences, about half of which were seen just once. About a sixth of the sample goes to the ten largest clones.

The CDR3 has 16 amino acids, counting the end cysteine and phenylalanine. Only the CDR3 region is kept as DNA, spanning 48 bases read in frame from base 1. Via the germline V gene, CDR1 is SQVTM and CDR2 ANQGSEA. From V the trimming removes 0 bases and from J it removes 7 bases, while the gene matches leave 10 bases of the junction unaccounted for. Systemically healthy Caucasian individuals from Russia, around 38 in total and aged roughly 6 to 95 years, were included as donors. Approximately 9.3 milliliters of peripheral blood were drawn from each donor into EDTA-treated Vacutainer tubes. Ficoll-Paque density-gradient centrifugation was used to isolate PBMCs, with at least 6.5 million per sample. Trizol reagent was used to extract total RNA from the PBMCs, yielding at least 6 micrograms per sample. The percentages of naive CD45RAhigh/CD27high T cells were determined by flow cytometry on a PBMC aliquot from every donor.

This clonotype was observed a handful of times. Its antigen is still unknown. Within one base of it there is no much larger clone, and no base qualities were kept. The sample consisted of blood. This sequence uses TRBV29-1 and TRBJ2-1; 9 bases in the middle match TRBD2. This TCR came from an elderly man in good health. The CDR3 here reads CSVEDRREGLGNEQFF. Here is the DNA: TGCAGCGTTGAAGATAGGCGGGAGGGCCTGGGGAATGAGCAGTTCTTC.